A single sample is the source of the 19 T cell receptor beta chains below, sequenced in a study of T cell responses to AZD1222 COVID-19 vaccine. Assay used: immunoSEQ multiplex PCR; TCRdb lists only in-frame clones, some missing. Of about 82,000 clones listed, 70% to 90% were seen once; the top ten hold around an eighth. The source material was peripheral blood, sampled 28 days after the second AZD1222 dose. The receptors here all came from an adult who received the AZD1222 COVID-19 vaccine.

The chain is built from TRBV6-5 and TRBJ2-7; D remains unclear. V was cut by 5 bases and J by 2 bases, with 16 bases left in between. The CDR3 runs to 15 residues. Germline-derived CDR1 and CDR2 are MNHEY and SVGAGI. DNA for the CDR3: TGTGCCAGCAGTATCTCTCCCGGACCTCCCTACGAGCAGTACTTC. It yields the protein CASSISPGPPYEQYF.

The rearrangement links TRBV7-6 to TRBJ2-2; perhaps TRBD1 as D (7 bases). The CDR3 has 15 residues. Trimming stripped 6 bases from V and 5 bases from J, with 16 bases between. Germline V gene data show CDR1 as SGHVS and CDR2 as FNYEAQ. In DNA form, the CDR3 reads TGTGCCAGCAGTTGGAGGGGGCGCAGGACCGGGGAGCTGTTTTTT. Translated, it gives CASSWRGRRTGELFF.

The V call is TRBV14, the J call TRBJ2-1; the match to TRBD2 covers 11 bases. Losses at the gene ends were 3 bases for V and 0 bases for J; bases not matched to a gene: 10. This CDR3 comprises 19 residues. CDR1 and CDR2 from the germline V gene are SGHDN and FVKESK. The CDR3 loop reads CASSQGLTSGISSYNEQFF. CDR3 DNA sequence: TGTGCCAGCAGCCAGGGCCTGACTAGCGGGATTAGCTCCTACAATGAGCAGTTCTTC. The full variable domain, completed using reference TRBV14 and TRBJ2-1, is EAGVTQFPSHSVIEKGQTVTLRCDPISGHDNLYWYRRVMGKEIKFLLHFVKESKQDESGMPNNRFLAERTGGTYSTLKVQPAELEDSGVYFCASSQGLTSGISSYNEQFFGPGTRLTVL.

This chain joins TRBV19 and TRBJ1-2, with D perhaps TRBD1 (5 bases). Germline V CDR1 and CDR2: LNHDA, SQIVND (reference sequence). The CDR3 contains 15 residues. V was pared by 7 bases and J by 0 bases, with 15 bases between. CDR3 residues: CASKVEPGSNYGYTF. The CDR3 coding sequence is TGTGCCAGTAAAGTCGAGCCAGGGTCTAACTATGGCTACACCTTC.

The rearrangement joins TRBV29-1 to TRBJ1-4, with 7 bases identical to TRBD1. CDR1 and CDR2 from the germline V gene are SQVTM and ANQGSEA. J gave up 7 bases and V 7 bases, and 9 bases lay outside the gene matches. The CDR3 contains 13 residues. Written as DNA, the CDR3 is TGCAGCGGGCGTACAGGGGATATTGAAAAACTGTTTTTT. This gives the protein CSGRTGDIEKLFF.

The V gene is TRBV18, the J gene TRBJ1-1; 11 bases line up with TRBD1. The CDR3 loop spans 14 amino acids. J lost 4 bases, V lost 5 bases, and 3 bases had no gene match. Germline V CDR1 and CDR2: KGHSH, LQKENI. The CDR3 here is CASSSDRGLTEAFF. The CDR3 DNA reads as TGTGCCAGCTCATCGGACAGGGGGCTCACTGAAGCTTTCTTT.

CDR3 region: CASSLSREAFF. The DNA for the CDR3 is TGTGCCAGCAGCTTATCCAGGGAAGCTTTCTTT. The chain has TRBV5-8 and TRBJ1-1, with D uncertain. This CDR3 has 11 residues. The germline CDR1 and CDR2 sequences are SGHTS and YDEGEE. V was cut by 2 bases and J by 8 bases, with 7 bases left in between.

The J gene is TRBJ1-5, the V gene TRBV28; D is possibly TRBD1 (6 bases). The V gene's germline CDR1 is MDHEN and CDR2 SYDVKM. V was pared by 7 bases and J by 0 bases, with 13 bases between. The CDR3 consists of 15 residues. The CDR3: CASIQGIYSNQPQHF. The CDR3, as DNA: TGTGCCAGCATTCAGGGGATCTATAGCAATCAGCCCCAGCATTTT.

The V call is TRBV20-1, the J call TRBJ2-3; D gene unclear. CDR1 is DFQATT, CDR2 SNEGSKA, per germline (reference sequence). CDR3 length equals 11 residues. Between the trimmed V and J ends, which lost 5 bases and 6 bases, there was a span of 9 bases. The chain's CDR3 is CSARRSDTQYF. Here the CDR3 DNA reads TGCAGTGCTCGCCGATCTGATACGCAGTATTTT.

The V gene is TRBV11-2, the J gene TRBJ2-3; TRBD1 aligns across 10 bases. Trimming at V came to 3 bases and at J to 1 base, leaving 1 base not matched to a gene. The CDR3 contains 15 residues. Per the germline V gene, CDR1 is SGHAT and CDR2 is FQNNGV. CDR3 region: CASSFGTGGTDTQYF. As DNA, the CDR3 is TGTGCCAGCAGCTTTGGGACAGGGGGCACAGATACGCAGTATTTT.

This chain joins TRBV7-2 and TRBJ2-1; 7 bases match TRBD2. J gave up 2 bases and V 1 base, and 5 bases lay outside the gene matches. The length of the CDR3 is 16 residues. Per the germline V gene, CDR1 is SGHTA and CDR2 is FQGNSA. The CDR3 DNA reads as TGTGCCAGCAGCTTAGGAGGTGGGGGGGCCTACAATGAGCAGTTCTTC. As protein: CASSLGGGGAYNEQFF.

The rearrangement links TRBV11-3 to TRBJ2-7; a possible D gene is TRBD2 (6 bases). The CDR3 loop spans 14 amino acids. Trimming cost V 7 bases and J 0 bases, with 13 bases left between them. Germline lookup yields CDR1 SGHNT and CDR2 YENEEA. The DNA for the CDR3 is TGTGCCAGCAACCCCGGGACTGCCTCCTACGAGCAGTACTTC. This translates into CASNPGTASYEQYF.

The chain links TRBV10-3 to TRBJ1-1; 8 bases are a match to TRBD1. The CDR3 covers 13 residues. Germline CDR1 reads ENHRY; CDR2 reads SYGVKD. With V trimmed by 7 bases and J by 6 bases, 7 bases remained unmatched. DNA for the CDR3: TGTGCCATCACAGGGGGCGGTTTTTCTGAAGCTTTCTTT. Translation gives CAITGGGFSEAFF.

The V and J genes are TRBV28 and TRBJ2-3; D might be TRBD1 (6 bases). The CDR3 sequence is 15 residues long. Germline values: CDR1 MDHEN, CDR2 SYDVKM. Trimming left V 5 bases short and J 3 bases short, with 15 bases between. As DNA, the CDR3 is TGTGCCAGCAGTCCCCCTACAGGGTTAACAGATACGCAGTATTTT. Translated: CASSPPTGLTDTQYF.

There are many counts of this clone. Distinct nucleotide sequences in the sample also encode this CDR3. The chain recombines TRBV7-9 with TRBJ2-2; 7 positions match TRBD1. Germline V lookup: CDR1 SEHNR, CDR2 FQNEAQ (reference sequence). Unmatched junction bases numbered 15, after V lost 5 bases and J lost 3 bases. The CDR3 runs to 18 residues. The CDR3 coding sequence is TGTGCCAGCAGCGACCGGACAGGTCGTTTCGCGGACACCGGGGAGCTGTTTTTT. Translation: CASSDRTGRFADTGELFF.

This clone was detected only once. The chain carries TRBV7-9 and TRBJ2-7; 13 bases map to TRBD2. Germline V gene lookup returns CDR1 SEHNR and CDR2 FQNEAQ (reference sequence). The CDR3 covers 18 residues. J lost 4 bases, V lost 7 bases, and 16 bases had no gene match. CDR3 amino acids: CASTPTQGGLAGWYEQYF. The CDR3 DNA follows: TGTGCCAGCACCCCAACCCAGGGGGGACTAGCGGGGTGGTACGAGCAGTACTTC.

The chain couples TRBV10-2 to TRBJ1-2, with D unclear. V was trimmed by 6 bases and J by 7 bases, leaving 18 bases between them. Germline CDR1 reads WSHSY; CDR2 reads SAAADI. The CDR3 runs to 14 residues. Here the CDR3 DNA reads TGCGCCAGCAGAACCGGGCCCGCGATAGGTGGCTACACCTTC. This encodes CASRTGPAIGGYTF.

The chain links TRBV4-2 to TRBJ1-5; the match to TRBD1 covers 9 bases. With V trimmed by 3 bases and J by 5 bases, 2 bases remained unmatched. The CDR3 is 14 residues long. The germline V gene has CDR1 LGHNA and CDR2 YNFKEQ. The CDR3 region is CASSQGQGDQPQHF. The CDR3 DNA reads TGTGCCAGCAGCCAGGGACAGGGAGATCAGCCCCAGCATTTT.

The chain recombines TRBV4-3 with TRBJ2-1; 13 bases are a match to TRBD2. With V trimmed by 4 bases and J by 7 bases, 4 bases remained unmatched. The CDR3 length is 15 residues. Germline V gene data show CDR1 as LGHNA and CDR2 as YSLEER. Written as DNA, the CDR3 is TGCGCCAGCAGCCTCACTAGCGGGAGGGGGAATGAGCAGTTCTTC. Residues: CASSLTSGRGNEQFF.